The sample holds many counts of the clone carrying this TCR beta chain. Its antigen is still unknown. These data belong to a study of identical twins. Whole-study results and caveats: Twin-shared out-of-frame alpha sequences were enriched for low generation probability.

Germline CDR1 SGHDT, CDR2 YYEEEE. The V segment lost 5 bases and the J segment 0 bases; nucleotides outside the gene matches: 4. The CDR3 runs 15 residues. TCRdb re-derived calls from the 5' RACE reads in MiXCR, one entry per CDR3 protein. Here the sample spans more than 400,000 distinct CDR3 sequences, about 15% being singletons. Healthy Caucasians were all of the donors. The same specimen was also included in a second study, on yellow fever vaccine responses in identical twins. From that report: Reportedly, the response of twins' T cells to the vaccine seemed partly convergent, partly personalized.

Source material: CD4+ T cells sorted from blood. This receptor was obtained from a woman aged 18-35 years in good health. The genes are TRBV5-6 and TRBJ2-1; TRBD1 agrees at 8 bases. CDR3 residues: CASRAGTGSYNEQFF. The CDR3 DNA reads as TGTGCCAGCAGGGCCGGGACAGGCTCCTACAATGAGCAGTTCTTC.